This T cell receptor beta chain was recorded in a study of blood T cell repertoires in COVID-19. As for the study in general: Acute-phase and convalescent COVID-19 samples originated in the United States, Italy and Spain. T cells, B-cell-depleted T cells, or PBMCs provided the cDNA or gDNA that served as material.

Under the authors' procedure: Nucleated cell counts were estimated from reference gene primer amplification. Produced via immunoSEQ multiplex PCR; TCRdb's table is partial and in-frame only. D and trimming were read from the DNA, whereas the V and J calls and clone size are those reported in that table. The table shows roughly 140,000 clones, with around 84% occurring only once. V shed 10 bases, J shed 4 bases, and the junction held 8 bases outside the gene matches. This CDR3 comprises 13 residues. Germline CDR1 is MRHNA and CDR2 is SNTAGT. The chain recombines TRBV6-4 with TRBJ1-1; 8 nucleotides align to TRBD1. The sequenced sample was peripheral blood. This receptor was identified in a human donor in a cohort sampled during active COVID-19. The CDR3 DNA reads as TGTGCCACCAAACAGGGGGTCTTCACTGAAGCTTTCTTT. It encodes CATKQGVFTEAFF.